This passage covers 11 T cell receptor beta chains from one sample sequenced in a study of cytomegalovirus exposure and HLA in healthy donors. The PCR used 60 Vbeta and 13 Jbeta primers. TCRdb's copy holds only in-frame clones and misses some; the assay was immunoSEQ multiplex PCR. The data show over 150,000 clones, 80% seen once. The sample was PBMCs. The receptors originated from a woman aged 45-65 years in good health and CMV-seronegative.

The chain employs TRBV5-1 and TRBJ2-2; D gene uncertain. Trimming cost V 1 base and J 6 bases, with 10 bases left between them. From germline, CDR1 is SGHRS and CDR2 YFSETQ. The CDR3 is made up of 14 amino acids. CDR3 in amino acids: CASSLSSSPGELFF. The CDR3 bases are TGCGCCAGCAGCTTGTCGAGTTCTCCCGGGGAGCTGTTTTTT.

This chain joins TRBV5-1 and TRBJ2-7, with D hard to call. CDR1 SGHRS and CDR2 YFSETQ come from the germline V gene. V was clipped by 5 bases and J by 3 bases, with 12 bases between them. There are 13 residues in the CDR3. The CDR3 here is CASSNPLLYEQYF. DNA for the CDR3: TGCGCCAGCAGTAATCCCCTCCTCTACGAGCAGTACTTC.

This clone was detected a few times. V and J are TRBV7-9 and TRBJ2-7; 7 bases fit TRBD2. V shed 6 bases, J shed 2 bases, and the junction held 4 bases outside the gene matches. The V gene's germline CDR1 is SEHNR and CDR2 FQNEAQ (reference sequence). CDR3 length: 13 amino acids. In nucleotides, the CDR3 is TGTGCCAGCAGTAGCGGGCACCCCTACGAGCAGTACTTC. This encodes CASSSGHPYEQYF.

The V gene is TRBV28, the J gene TRBJ1-1; no firm D call. Trimming removed 2 bases at V and 1 base at J, with 8 bases between. The length of the CDR3 is 14 residues. The germline V gene has CDR1 MDHEN and CDR2 SYDVKM. The CDR3 DNA reads TGTGCCAGCAGTTTACAGGTATGGAACACTGAAGCTTTCTTT. This codes for CASSLQVWNTEAFF.

This chain connects TRBV6-6 to TRBJ1-1; D ambiguous. CDR3 length equals 11 residues. V was pared by 5 bases and J by 11 bases, with 12 bases between. Germline assignment: CDR1 MNHNY and CDR2 SVGAGI (reference sequence). The CDR3 here is CASSPGVGAFF. CDR3 bases: TGTGCCAGCAGTCCGGGAGTAGGGGCTTTCTTT.

The chain couples TRBV6-1 to TRBJ2-7, with TRBD1 as a possible D gene (5 bases). Germline loops: CDR1 MNHNS, CDR2 SASEGT. Trimming took 5 bases from V and 1 from J, leaving 9 bases between them. The CDR3 runs 13 residues. The CDR3 bases are TGTGCCAGCAGTTCCTCAGGGTCCTACGAGCAGTACTTC. It is translated as CASSSSGSYEQYF.

The chain carries TRBV7-6 and TRBJ2-7, with a tentative D call TRBD1 (6 bases). From germline, CDR1 is SGHVS and CDR2 FNYEAQ. CDR3 length: 15 residues. Between the trimmed V and J ends, which lost 5 bases and 6 bases, there was a span of 20 bases. CDR3 DNA: TGTGCCAGCAGCCAGGGGATCGCCAGGGCTGGCGAGCAGTACTTC. Protein sequence: CASSQGIARAGEQYF.

The chain recombines TRBV6-5 with TRBJ1-2, with D perhaps matching TRBD1 (6 bases). Germline V gene sequence: CDR1 MNHEY, CDR2 SVGAGI. CDR3 length equals 14 residues. Trimming removed 2 bases at V and 2 bases at J, with 9 bases between. The CDR3 sequence is CASSYHRENYGYTF. DNA for the CDR3: TGTGCCAGCAGTTACCACAGGGAGAACTATGGCTACACCTTC.

The V and J genes are TRBV5-1 and TRBJ2-1; D possibly corresponds to TRBD1 (5 bases). The CDR3 runs 17 residues. The V end was cut by 0 bases, the J end by 5 bases, with 18 bases between. The germline CDR1 and CDR2 sequences are SGHRS and YFSETQ. The CDR3 bases are TGCGCCAGCAGCTTGGGCCCCCAGGGAACGGCGCACAATGAGCAGTTCTTC. Amino acid sequence: CASSLGPQGTAHNEQFF.

The sample holds one count of this clone. The chain combines TRBV7-9 with TRBJ2-1; the match to TRBD2 covers 8 bases. The CDR3 is made up of 16 amino acids. Germline CDR1 and CDR2: SEHNR and FQNEAQ (reference sequence). Trimming took 4 bases from V and 2 from J; bases not matched to a gene: 7. DNA of the CDR3: TGTGCCAGCAGCTCACCCATCGGGGGGGCCTACAATGAGCAGTTCTTC. Its translation: CASSSPIGGAYNEQFF.

This clone was seen only a few times. The CDR3: CASSLVRSNYGYTF. DNA for the CDR3: TGTGCCAGCAGCTTAGTACGGTCTAACTATGGCTACACCTTC. The gene calls are TRBV7-8 and TRBJ1-2; no clear D gene. Germline CDR1 SGHVS, CDR2 FQNEAQ. Trimming shortened V by 1 base and J by 0 bases, and 6 bases separated the two germline ends. This CDR3 comprises 14 residues.